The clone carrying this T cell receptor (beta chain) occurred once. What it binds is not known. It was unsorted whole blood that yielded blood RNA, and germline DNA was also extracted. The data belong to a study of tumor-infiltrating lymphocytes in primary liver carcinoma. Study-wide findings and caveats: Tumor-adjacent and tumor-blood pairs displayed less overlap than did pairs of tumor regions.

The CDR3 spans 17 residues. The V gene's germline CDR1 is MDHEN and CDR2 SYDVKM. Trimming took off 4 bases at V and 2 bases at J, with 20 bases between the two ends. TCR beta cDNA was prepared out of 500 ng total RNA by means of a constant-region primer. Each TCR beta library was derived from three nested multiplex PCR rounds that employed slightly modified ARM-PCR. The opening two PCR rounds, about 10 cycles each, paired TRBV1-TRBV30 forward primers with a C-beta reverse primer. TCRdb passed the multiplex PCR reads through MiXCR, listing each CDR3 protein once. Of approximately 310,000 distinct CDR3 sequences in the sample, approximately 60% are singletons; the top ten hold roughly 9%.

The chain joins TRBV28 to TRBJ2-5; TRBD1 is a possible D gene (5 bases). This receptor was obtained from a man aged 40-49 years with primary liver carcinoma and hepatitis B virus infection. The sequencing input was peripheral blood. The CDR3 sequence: CASSSRMRRGAQETQYF. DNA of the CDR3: TGTGCCAGCAGTTCTCGGATGAGAAGGGGCGCACAAGAGACCCAGTACTTC.